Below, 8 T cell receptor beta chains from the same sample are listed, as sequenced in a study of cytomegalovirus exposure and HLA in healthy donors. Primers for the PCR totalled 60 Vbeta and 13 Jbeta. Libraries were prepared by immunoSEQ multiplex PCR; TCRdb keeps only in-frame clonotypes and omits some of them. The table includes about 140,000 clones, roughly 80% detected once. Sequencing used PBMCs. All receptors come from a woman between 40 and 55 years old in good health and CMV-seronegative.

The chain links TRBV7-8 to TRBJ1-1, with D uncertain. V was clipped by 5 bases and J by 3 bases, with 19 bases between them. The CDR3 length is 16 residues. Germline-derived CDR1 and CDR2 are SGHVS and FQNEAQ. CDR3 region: CASSRLLSGPHTEAFF. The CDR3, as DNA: TGTGCCAGCAGCCGTCTCCTAAGTGGGCCACACACTGAAGCTTTCTTT.

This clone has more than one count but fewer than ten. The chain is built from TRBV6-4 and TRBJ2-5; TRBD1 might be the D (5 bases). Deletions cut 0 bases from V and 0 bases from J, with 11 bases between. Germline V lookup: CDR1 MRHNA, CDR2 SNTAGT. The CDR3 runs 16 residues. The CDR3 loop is CASSDSPRTNQETQYF. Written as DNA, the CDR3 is TGTGCCAGCAGTGACTCCCCCCGGACAAACCAAGAGACCCAGTACTTC.

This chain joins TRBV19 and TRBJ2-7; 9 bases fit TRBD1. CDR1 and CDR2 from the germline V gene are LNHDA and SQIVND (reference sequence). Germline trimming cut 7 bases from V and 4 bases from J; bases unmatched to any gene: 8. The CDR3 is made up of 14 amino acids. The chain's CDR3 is CASTAGTGMYEQYF. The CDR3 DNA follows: TGTGCCAGTACTGCCGGGACAGGGATGTACGAGCAGTACTTC.

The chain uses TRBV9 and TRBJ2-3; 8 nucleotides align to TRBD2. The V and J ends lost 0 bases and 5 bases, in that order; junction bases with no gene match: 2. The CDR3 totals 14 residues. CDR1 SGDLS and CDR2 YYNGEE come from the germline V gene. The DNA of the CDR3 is TGTGCCAGCAGCGTAGGAGCGGGGGAAGATACGCAGTATTTT. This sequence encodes CASSVGAGEDTQYF. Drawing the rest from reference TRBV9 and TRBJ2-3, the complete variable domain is DSGVTQTPKHLITATGQRVTLRCSPRSGDLSVYWYQQSLDQGLQFLIQYYNGEERAKGNILERFSAQQFPDLHSELNLSSLELGDSALYFCASSVGAGEDTQYFGPGTRLTVL.

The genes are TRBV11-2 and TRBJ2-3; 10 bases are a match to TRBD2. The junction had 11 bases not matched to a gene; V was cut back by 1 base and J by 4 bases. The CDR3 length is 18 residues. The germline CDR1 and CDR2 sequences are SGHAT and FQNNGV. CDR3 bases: TGTGCCAGCAGCTTAGGAGGATTAGCGGGGGGTACCGCAGATACGCAGTATTTT. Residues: CASSLGGLAGGTADTQYF.

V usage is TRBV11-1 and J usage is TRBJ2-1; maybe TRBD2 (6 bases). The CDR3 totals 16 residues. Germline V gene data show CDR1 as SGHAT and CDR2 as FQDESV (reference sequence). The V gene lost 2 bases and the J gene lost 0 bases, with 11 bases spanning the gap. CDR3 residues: CASSLLGTYSYNEQFF. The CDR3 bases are TGTGCCAGCAGCTTATTAGGGACTTACTCCTACAATGAGCAGTTCTTC. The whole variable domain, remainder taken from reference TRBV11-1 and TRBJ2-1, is EAEVAQSPRYKITEKSQAVAFWCDPISGHATLYWYRQILGQGPELLVQFQDESVVDDSQLPKDRFSAERLKGVDSTLKIQPAELGDSAMYLCASSLLGTYSYNEQFFGPGTRLTVL.

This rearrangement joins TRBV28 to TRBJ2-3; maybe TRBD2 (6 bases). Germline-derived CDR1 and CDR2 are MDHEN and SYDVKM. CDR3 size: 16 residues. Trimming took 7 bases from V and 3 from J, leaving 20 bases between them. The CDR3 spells CASTSESTSVTDTQYF. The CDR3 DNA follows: TGTGCCAGCACCTCGGAATCGACTAGTGTTACAGATACGCAGTATTTT.

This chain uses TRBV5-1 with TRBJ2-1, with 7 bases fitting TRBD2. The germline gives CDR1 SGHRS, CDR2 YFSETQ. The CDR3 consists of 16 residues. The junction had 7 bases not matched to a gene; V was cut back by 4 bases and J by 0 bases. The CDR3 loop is CASSPAGVSSYNEQFF. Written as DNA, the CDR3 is TGCGCCAGCAGCCCCGCGGGAGTGAGCTCCTACAATGAGCAGTTCTTC.